Shown below are 25 T cell receptor beta chains from a single sample sequenced in a study of blood T cell repertoires in COVID-19. Some clones are missing from TCRdb's copy, which holds only in-frame ones; the method was immunoSEQ multiplex PCR. The table lists about 58,000 clones, roughly nine tenths of them singletons. The specimen sequenced was peripheral blood. These receptors all stem from a woman in her seventies with active COVID-19.

The V call is TRBV12-5, the J call TRBJ2-7, with 8 bases identical to TRBD2. Germline V lookup: CDR1 LGHNT, CDR2 FRNRAP. V lost 6 bases to trimming and J lost 2 bases; unmatched junction nucleotides: 6. The CDR3 covers 14 residues. CDR3 nucleotide sequence: TGTGCTAGTGGGTCAAGCGGGAGCCCCTACGAGCAGTACTTC. Its translation is CASGSSGSPYEQYF.

Only one count was recorded for this clone. The chain is built from TRBV30 and TRBJ1-1, with 7 bases matching TRBD1. The ends lost 5 bases at V and 1 base at J; junction bases unmatched: 4. CDR1 and CDR2 (germline): GTSNPN, SVGIG (reference sequence). The CDR3 is made up of 13 amino acids. This chain's CDR3 is CAWDRVANTEAFF. The CDR3 DNA reads TGTGCCTGGGACAGGGTTGCGAACACTGAAGCTTTCTTT.

This sequence joins TRBV28 and TRBJ2-3; tentative D call: TRBD1 (6 bases). Germline CDR1 is MDHEN and CDR2 is SYDVKM. The CDR3 extends over 15 amino acids. Trimming pared 2 bases from V and 5 bases from J, leaving 14 bases between. The CDR3, as DNA: TGTGCCAGCAGTTTAGCGGGCCAGGGGATAGATACGCAGTATTTT. The encoded protein is CASSLAGQGIDTQYF.

V usage is TRBV30 and J usage is TRBJ1-2, with 8 bases that match TRBD1. This CDR3 has 15 amino acids. The ends lost 5 bases at V and 1 base at J; junction bases unmatched: 9. Germline loops: CDR1 GTSNPN, CDR2 SVGIG (reference sequence). CDR3: CAWDRRDRINYGYTF. CDR3 nucleotide sequence: TGTGCCTGGGACCGCCGGGACAGGATTAACTATGGCTACACCTTC.

J is TRBJ2-5 and V is TRBV5-1, with 7 bases fitting TRBD2. There are 15 residues in the CDR3. CDR1 is SGHRS and CDR2 is YFSETQ in the germline V gene. With V trimmed by 3 bases and J by 2 bases, 7 bases remained unmatched. Here the CDR3 DNA reads TGCGCCAGCAGCTCCGCGGGCGGGGGTCAAGAGACCCAGTACTTC. Residues: CASSSAGGGQETQYF.

This clone came up once. The chain carries TRBV30 and TRBJ2-7; 11 bases align to TRBD1. After removal of 8 bases from V and 7 bases from J, the junction contained 10 bases not matched to a gene. Germline assignment: CDR1 GTSNPN and CDR2 SVGIG (reference sequence). This CDR3 has 13 amino acids. CDR3 nucleotides: TGTGCCGCCAGGGACAGGGGGAGGTGGGAGCAGTACTTC. Translation gives CAARDRGRWEQYF.

The CDR3 sequence: CADGGRKSYEQYF. In DNA form, the CDR3 reads TGTGCCGACGGAGGCAGGAAGTCCTACGAGCAGTACTTC. The chain links TRBV2 to TRBJ2-7, with D perhaps TRBD2 (5 bases). This CDR3 is 13 amino acids long. Trimming removed 11 bases at V and 1 base at J, with 15 bases between. The germline CDR1 and CDR2 sequences are SNHLY and FYNNEI.

The chain combines TRBV30 with TRBJ2-7, with D perhaps matching TRBD2 (6 bases). Germline CDR1 is GTSNPN and CDR2 is SVGIG (reference sequence). The CDR3 covers 15 residues. V was pared by 5 bases and J by 1 base, with 18 bases between. CDR3 in amino acids: CAWDLGGALSYEQYF. The CDR3 nucleotides read TGTGCCTGGGACCTAGGAGGGGCGCTATCCTACGAGCAGTACTTC.

This chain connects TRBV5-5 to TRBJ1-5; 11 nucleotides align to TRBD1. This CDR3 is 15 amino acids long. V shed 2 bases and J 4 bases; nucleotides not matched to a gene: 2. From germline, CDR1 is SGHKS and CDR2 YYEKEE (reference sequence). The CDR3 loop reads CASSLGQGANQPQHF. The CDR3 DNA follows: TGTGCCAGCAGCTTAGGACAGGGGGCGAATCAGCCCCAGCATTTT. The complete variable domain, with remaining parts taken from reference TRBV5-5 and TRBJ1-5, reads DAGVTQSPTHLIKTRGQQVTLRCSPISGHKSVSWYQQVLGQGPQFIFQYYEKEERGRGNFPDRFSARQFPNYSSELNVNALLLGDSALYLCASSLGQGANQPQHFGDGTRLSIL.

V gene TRBV7-9 combines with J gene TRBJ2-2, with D possibly TRBD1 on 6 matching bases. The CDR3 is made up of 14 amino acids. Trimming shortened V by 8 bases and J by 1 base, and 11 bases separated the two germline ends. Per the germline V gene, CDR1 is SEHNR and CDR2 is FQNEAQ (reference sequence). The CDR3 nucleotides are TGTGCCAGCGTCAGGGGATTGAACACCGGGGAGCTGTTTTTT. It encodes CASVRGLNTGELFF.

The J gene is TRBJ1-5, the V gene TRBV7-9, with TRBD1 matching over 12 bases. Germline loops: CDR1 SEHNR, CDR2 FQNEAQ (reference sequence). The CDR3 covers 15 residues. J was trimmed by 6 bases and V by 5 bases; bases with no gene match: 5. The CDR3 DNA sequence: TGTGCCAGCAGCCCAGGGACAGGGGGCAGTCAGCCCCAGCATTTT. Translation: CASSPGTGGSQPQHF.

The V gene is TRBV19, the J gene TRBJ2-2, with TRBD1 matching over 7 bases. The J segment lost 1 base and the V segment lost 9 bases, leaving 5 bases of the junction unmatched. This CDR3 contains 14 residues. Germline V gene lookup returns CDR1 LNHDA and CDR2 SQIVND (reference sequence). CDR3 in amino acids: CASGQVGNTGELFF. The CDR3 region has the DNA TGTGCCAGCGGACAGGTCGGGAACACCGGGGAGCTGTTTTTT.

As DNA, the CDR3 is TGTGCCAGCAGTTACTCCAGAGGGAGGGCCTACGAGCAGTACTTC. Translation: CASSYSRGRAYEQYF. The chain uses TRBV6-6 and TRBJ2-7; 7 bases line up with TRBD2. Germline assignment: CDR1 MNHNY and CDR2 SVGAGI (reference sequence). The CDR3 totals 15 residues. V was clipped by 0 bases and J by 2 bases; unmatched bases: 4.

The chain recombines TRBV27 with TRBJ2-1, with D perhaps matching TRBD2 (5 bases). CDR3 length: 16 residues. The germline V gene encodes CDR1 MNHEY and CDR2 SMNVEV (reference sequence). V dropped 5 bases and J dropped 9 bases, with 23 bases sitting between them. In DNA, the CDR3 is TGTGCCAGCAGTAATAGGGTGGCGGGCGTAAAAGGTGAGCAGTTCTTC. Translation: CASSNRVAGVKGEQFF.

CDR3 sequence (DNA): TGTGCCTGGAGTGTTGGGAGCTACGAGCAGTACTTC. It yields the protein CAWSVGSYEQYF. The chain couples TRBV30 to TRBJ2-7, with D perhaps matching TRBD2 (5 bases). V dropped 0 bases and J dropped 3 bases, with 6 bases sitting between them. The CDR3 has 12 amino acids. Looked up from germline, CDR1 is GTSNPN and CDR2 is SVGIG (reference sequence). The complete variable domain, with remaining parts taken from reference TRBV30 and TRBJ2-7, reads SQTIHQWPATLVQPVGSPLSLECTVEGTSNPNLYWYRQAAGRGLQLLFYSVGIGQISSEVPQNLSASRPQDRQFILSSKKLLLSDSGFYLCAWSVGSYEQYFGPGTRLTVT.

This clone was recorded once. This sequence joins TRBV30 and TRBJ1-3; weak D call: TRBD1 (6 bases). V shed 2 bases and J shed 0 bases, with 8 bases lying between them. CDR3 size: 14 residues. Germline V CDR1 and CDR2: GTSNPN, SVGIG (reference sequence). The DNA for the CDR3 is TGTGCCTGGAGTCCCAGGGGCTCTGGAAACACCATATATTTT. Its protein product is CAWSPRGSGNTIYF.

This clone was recorded a few times. V is TRBV5-1 and J is TRBJ1-3, with TRBD1 as a possible D gene (5 bases). V was clipped by 1 base and J by 4 bases, with 6 bases between them. Germline CDR1 SGHRS, CDR2 YFSETQ. This CDR3 spans 13 amino acids. DNA for the CDR3: TGCGCCAGCAGCTTGCAGGGAGGAAACACCATATATTTT. Residues: CASSLQGGNTIYF.

This clone showed up just a few times. The chain employs TRBV5-6 and TRBJ2-3; TRBD2 agrees at 9 bases. The CDR3 is made up of 16 amino acids. Germline V gene data show CDR1 as SGHDT and CDR2 as YYEEEE. V was clipped by 3 bases and J by 1 base; unmatched bases: 6. CDR3 in amino acids: CASSWPGLARTDTQYF. The DNA of the CDR3 is TGTGCCAGCAGCTGGCCGGGACTAGCTCGCACAGATACGCAGTATTTT.

The chain couples TRBV3-1 (or the pseudogene TRBV3-2) to TRBJ2-7; no firm D call. CDR3 size: 13 residues. V lost 4 bases and J lost 7, with 14 bases in between. The germline CDR1 and CDR2 sequences are LGHDT and YNNKEL (reference sequence). The CDR3 sequence: CASSPPSLEEQYF. DNA for the CDR3: TGTGCCAGCAGCCCCCCGTCCCTAGAAGAGCAGTACTTC.

The V call is TRBV28, the J call TRBJ1-2; D uncertain. The CDR3 has 15 residues. Per germline, CDR1 MDHEN and CDR2 SYDVKM. With 7 bases removed from V and 2 bases from J, the gap between germline ends came to 17 bases. The DNA of the CDR3 is TGTGCCAGCAAAAGCGGGATCGCATCGAACTATGGCTACACCTTC. Translated, it gives CASKSGIASNYGYTF.

This sequence joins TRBV6-1 and TRBJ1-2; 10 bases fit TRBD1. The germline V gene encodes CDR1 MNHNS and CDR2 SASEGT. This CDR3 region has 15 residues. Trimming removed 2 bases from V and 8 bases from J; junction bases left unmatched: 8. The CDR3 bases are TGTGCCAGCAGTGAAATGGGGACAGGGGCATACGGCTACACCTTC. It translates to CASSEMGTGAYGYTF.

The chain is built from TRBV5-6 and TRBJ1-1, with D perhaps matching TRBD1 (6 bases). V dropped 3 bases and J dropped 0 bases, with 15 bases sitting between them. CDR3 length: 16 residues. Germline V gene sequence: CDR1 SGHDT, CDR2 YYEEEE. In DNA, the CDR3 is TGTGCCAGCAGCTCAGGACAGTCAGCCCTGAACACTGAAGCTTTCTTT. Its protein is CASSSGQSALNTEAFF.

This chain connects TRBV19 to TRBJ2-1; weak D call: TRBD2 (6 bases). V lost 5 bases and J lost 7, with 9 bases in between. CDR3 length: 12 residues. Germline-derived CDR1 and CDR2 are LNHDA and SQIVND (reference sequence). CDR3 bases: TGTGCCAGTAGTTGGGGGACTAATGAGCAGTTCTTC. It codes for CASSWGTNEQFF. Using reference TRBV19 and TRBJ2-1 for the parts outside the CDR3, the full variable domain is DGGITQSPKYLFRKEGQNVTLSCEQNLNHDAMYWYRQDPGQGLRLIYYSQIVNDFQKGDIAEGYSVSREKKESFPLTVTSAQKNPTAFYLCASSWGTNEQFFGPGTRLTVL.

V usage is TRBV11-3 and J usage is TRBJ2-2; D is unresolved. V lost 5 bases to trimming and J lost 4 bases, with 11 bases between them. Germline CDR1 reads SGHNT; CDR2 reads YENEEA. This CDR3 is 14 amino acids long. CDR3 nucleotides: TGTGCCAGCAGCCCACGAGCTGTCACCGGGGAGCTGTTTTTT. This codes for CASSPRAVTGELFF.

V gene TRBV7-3 combines with J gene TRBJ2-3; 8 nucleotides align to TRBD2. CDR3 length: 17 residues. The V segment lost 5 bases and the J segment 2 bases; nucleotides outside the gene matches: 12. Germline V lookup: CDR1 SGHTA, CDR2 FQGTGA. The CDR3 region has the DNA TGTGCCAGCAGCCTACTTGGGACTAGAGGGAACACAGATACGCAGTATTTT. Its protein product is CASSLLGTRGNTDTQYF. The entire variable domain, with the rest obtained from reference TRBV7-3 and TRBJ2-3, is as follows: GAGVSQTPSNKVTEKGKYVELRCDPISGHTALYWYRQSLGQGPEFLIYFQGTGAADDSGLPNDRFFAVRPEGSVSTLKIQRTERGDSAVYLCASSLLGTRGNTDTQYFGPGTRLTVL.